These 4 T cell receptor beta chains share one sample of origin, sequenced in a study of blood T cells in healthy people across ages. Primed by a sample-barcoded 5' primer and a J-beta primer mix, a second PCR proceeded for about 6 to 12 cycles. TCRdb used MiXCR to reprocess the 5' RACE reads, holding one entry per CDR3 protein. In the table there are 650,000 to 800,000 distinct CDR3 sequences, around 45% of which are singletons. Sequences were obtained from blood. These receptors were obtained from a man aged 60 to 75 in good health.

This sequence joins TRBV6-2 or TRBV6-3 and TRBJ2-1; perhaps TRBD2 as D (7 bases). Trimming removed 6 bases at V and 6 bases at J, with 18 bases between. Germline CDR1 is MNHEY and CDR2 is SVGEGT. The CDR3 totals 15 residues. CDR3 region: CASRHGAGAPNEQFF. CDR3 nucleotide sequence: TGTGCCAGCAGACACGGGGCGGGGGCCCCCAATGAGCAGTTCTTC.

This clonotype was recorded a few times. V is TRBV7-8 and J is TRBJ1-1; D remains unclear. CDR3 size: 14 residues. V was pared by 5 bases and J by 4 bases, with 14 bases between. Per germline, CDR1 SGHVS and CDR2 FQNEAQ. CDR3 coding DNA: TGTGCCAGCAGCCCCGAGTTTGGAGCCACTGAAGCTTTCTTT. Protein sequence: CASSPEFGATEAFF.

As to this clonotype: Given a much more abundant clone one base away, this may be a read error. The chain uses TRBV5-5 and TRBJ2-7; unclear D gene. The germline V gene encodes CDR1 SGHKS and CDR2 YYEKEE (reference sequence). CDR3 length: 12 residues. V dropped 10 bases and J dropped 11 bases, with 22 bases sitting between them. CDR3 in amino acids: CAGRMPGSREYF. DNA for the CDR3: TGTGCCGGCCGCATGCCGGGTTCAAGAGAGTACTTC.

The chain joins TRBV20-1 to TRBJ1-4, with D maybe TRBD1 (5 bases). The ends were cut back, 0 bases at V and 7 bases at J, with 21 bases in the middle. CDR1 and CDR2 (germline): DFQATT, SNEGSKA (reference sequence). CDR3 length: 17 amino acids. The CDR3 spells CSARDLYVAQDREKLFF. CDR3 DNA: TGCAGTGCTAGAGATCTTTATGTAGCACAGGATCGTGAAAAACTGTTTTTT.